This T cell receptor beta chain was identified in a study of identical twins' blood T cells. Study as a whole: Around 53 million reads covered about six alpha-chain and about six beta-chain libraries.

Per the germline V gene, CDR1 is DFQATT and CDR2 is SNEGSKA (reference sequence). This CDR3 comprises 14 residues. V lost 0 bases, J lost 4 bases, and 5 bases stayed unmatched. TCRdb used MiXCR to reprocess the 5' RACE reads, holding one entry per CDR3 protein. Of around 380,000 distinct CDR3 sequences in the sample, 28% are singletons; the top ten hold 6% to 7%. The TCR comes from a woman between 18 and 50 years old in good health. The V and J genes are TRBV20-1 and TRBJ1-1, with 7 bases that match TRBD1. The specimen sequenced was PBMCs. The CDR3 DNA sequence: TGCAGTGCTAGAGATCAGGGGGTGGGCACTGAAGCTTTCTTT. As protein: CSARDQGVGTEAFF.